Below, 22 T cell receptor beta chains from the same sample are listed, as sequenced in a study of glioma-infiltrating T cells after dendritic cell vaccination. Assay: immunoSEQ multiplex PCR; the TCRdb copy retains only in-frame clones and omits some. The sample contains tens of thousands of clones, around 80% of which appear only once. The sequenced sample was blood, obtained before dendritic cell vaccination. These receptors were obtained from a human donor with glioblastoma.

The chain carries TRBV5-4 and TRBJ2-7; 10 bases agree with TRBD1. The CDR3 extends over 14 amino acids. V gave up 2 bases and J gave up 2 bases; unmatched junction bases: 1. Germline V CDR1 and CDR2: SGHNT, YYREEE (reference sequence). CDR3 loop: CASSLGQGAYEQYV. CDR3 DNA: TGTGCCAGCAGCTTAGGACAGGGGGCCTACGAGCAGTACGTC.

V is TRBV7-9 and J is TRBJ1-1; D gene ambiguous. V lost 5 bases and J 4 bases, leaving 8 bases between the germline ends. This CDR3 contains 12 residues. Germline CDR1 and CDR2: SEHNR and FQNEAQ (reference sequence). CDR3 bases: TGTGCCAGCAGCCGGGGTGGCACTGAAGCTTTCTTT. Translated: CASSRGGTEAFF.

The chain links TRBV19 to TRBJ2-1; 14 positions match TRBD2. CDR1 and CDR2 (germline): LNHDA, SQIVND (reference sequence). The ends lost 6 bases at V and 9 bases at J; junction bases unmatched: 7. The CDR3 covers 15 residues. Written as DNA, the CDR3 is TGTGCCAGTAGGGAGGGGACTAGCGGGGGCACTGAGCAGTTCTTC. Amino acids: CASREGTSGGTEQFF.

In this sample, this clone turned up once. The chain is built from TRBV19 and TRBJ1-3; D remains unclear. The V end lost 3 bases, the J end lost 1 base, and 16 bases lay between the germline ends. The germline V gene encodes CDR1 LNHDA and CDR2 SQIVND (reference sequence). This CDR3 is 17 amino acids long. This chain's CDR3 is CASSIFRAGGSGNTIYF. In DNA form, the CDR3 reads TGTGCCAGTAGTATTTTCCGGGCGGGAGGGTCTGGAAACACCATATATTTT.

This clone has a handful of counts. The chain couples TRBV6-1 to TRBJ1-2; no clear D gene. CDR3 size: 13 residues. In germline, CDR1 is MNHNS, CDR2 SASEGT. Trimming took 2 bases from V and 8 from J, leaving 12 bases between them. The chain's CDR3 is CASSEYTGVGYTF. The CDR3 nucleotides read TGTGCCAGCAGTGAATACACCGGGGTCGGCTACACCTTC.

This chain uses TRBV19 with TRBJ1-5; D not certain. The length of the CDR3 is 14 residues. The ends were cut back, 4 bases at V and 3 bases at J, with 10 bases in the middle. CDR1 and CDR2 from the germline V gene are LNHDA and SQIVND (reference sequence). The CDR3 loop reads CASSTDTYNQPQHF. As DNA, the CDR3 is TGTGCCAGTAGTACTGACACTTACAATCAGCCCCAGCATTTT.

J is TRBJ2-3 and V is TRBV29-1; 10 positions match TRBD2. The CDR3 sequence is 19 residues long. The V and J ends lost 4 bases and 2 bases, in that order; junction bases with no gene match: 18. The germline V gene encodes CDR1 SQVTM and CDR2 ANQGSEA. CDR3 coding DNA: TGCAGCGTTGCCCCAGGGGCTAGCGGGGGCCATGATTTCACAGATACGCAGTATTTT. Its protein is CSVAPGASGGHDFTDTQYF.

The chain uses TRBV5-6 and TRBJ2-4; TRBD1 matches 8 bases. The germline V gene encodes CDR1 SGHDT and CDR2 YYEEEE. V gave up 4 bases and J gave up 2 bases; unmatched junction bases: 8. There are 16 residues in the CDR3. The CDR3 protein is CASSLQGALTKNIQYF. CDR3 DNA: TGTGCCAGCAGCCTCCAGGGGGCGCTTACCAAAAACATTCAGTACTTC.

This chain joins TRBV10-3 and TRBJ1-2, with D unclear. CDR3 length: 15 residues. Trimming pared 5 bases from V and 2 bases from J, leaving 15 bases between. Germline assignment: CDR1 ENHRY and CDR2 SYGVKD. The CDR3 loop reads CAISKLDGVNYGYTF. The CDR3 DNA sequence: TGTGCCATCAGTAAATTAGACGGAGTAAACTATGGCTACACCTTC.

The rearrangement joins TRBV6-1 to TRBJ2-5, with 9 bases fitting TRBD1. The CDR3 has 14 amino acids. With 7 bases clipped from V and 5 bases from J, the junction kept 8 bases outside the gene matches. Germline V gene lookup returns CDR1 MNHNS and CDR2 SASEGT. The CDR3 loop is CASKRDREKETQYF. The DNA for the CDR3 is TGTGCCAGCAAAAGGGACAGGGAGAAGGAGACCCAGTACTTC.

This chain joins TRBV5-1 and TRBJ1-1, with 7 bases lining up with TRBD1. CDR1 is SGHRS, CDR2 YFSETQ, per germline. The CDR3 runs 12 residues. The V gene end was trimmed by 3 bases and the J gene end by 9 bases; junction bases not matched to a gene: 5. The DNA of the CDR3 is TGCGCCAGCAGCTACGACAGGGACCAAGCTTTCTTT. It is translated as CASSYDRDQAFF.

The genes are TRBV2 and TRBJ2-7; TRBD1 matches at 10 bases. This CDR3 spans 14 amino acids. Germline V gene sequence: CDR1 SNHLY, CDR2 FYNNEI. V lost 5 bases, J lost 3 bases, and 4 bases stayed unmatched. In DNA, the CDR3 is TGTGCCAGCAGTCCGGGACAGGGGAGCTACGAGCAGTACTTC. Translation gives CASSPGQGSYEQYF.

J is TRBJ1-1 and V is TRBV7-2; D remains ambiguous. Trimming left V 6 bases short and J 2 bases short, with 13 bases between. The length of the CDR3 is 14 residues. Per the germline V gene, CDR1 is SGHTA and CDR2 is FQGNSA. CDR3 sequence (DNA): TGTGCCAGCAGAGCCCCGGGGTTCAACACTGAAGCTTTCTTT. It specifies CASRAPGFNTEAFF.

The gene calls are TRBV5-6 and TRBJ2-7, with TRBD1 as a possible D gene (6 bases). Per the germline V gene, CDR1 is SGHDT and CDR2 is YYEEEE. Trimming took 5 bases from V and 0 from J, leaving 21 bases between them. The CDR3 is made up of 17 amino acids. CDR3 loop: CASSSLPGAPSSYEQYF. The CDR3 coding sequence is TGTGCCAGCAGTTCCCTTCCAGGGGCCCCAAGCTCCTACGAGCAGTACTTC. Full variable domain (outside the CDR3, taken from reference TRBV5-6 and TRBJ2-7): DAGVTQSPTHLIKTRGQQVTLRCSPKSGHDTVSWYQQALGQGPQFIFQYYEEEERQRGNFPDRFSGHQFPNYSSELNVNALLLGDSALYLCASSSLPGAPSSYEQYFGPGTRLTVT.

This clone has a single count. This chain links TRBV6-5 with TRBJ1-1; D is unresolved. Germline CDR1 and CDR2: MNHEY and SVGAGI. The CDR3 spans 15 residues. The V end was cut by 2 bases, the J end by 0 bases, with 10 bases between. CDR3 sequence reads: CASSYGQIMNTEAFF. DNA of the CDR3: TGTGCCAGCAGTTACGGGCAGATAATGAACACTGAAGCTTTCTTT.

This clone was counted a few times. V gene TRBV5-4 combines with J gene TRBJ1-6; 9 bases align to TRBD1. Germline values: CDR1 SGHNT, CDR2 YYREEE (reference sequence). Trimming removed 5 bases from V and 9 bases from J; junction bases left unmatched: 15. This CDR3 spans 17 amino acids. CDR3 residues: CASRADLDRGKISPLHF. The CDR3 nucleotides are TGTGCCAGCAGGGCCGACCTGGACAGGGGCAAAATTTCACCCCTCCACTTT.

V is TRBV30 and J is TRBJ2-1; D might be TRBD1 (6 bases). Germline CDR1 and CDR2: GTSNPN and SVGIG (reference sequence). V was shortened by 1 base and J by 2 bases, with 12 bases between the two germline ends. This CDR3 has 15 amino acids. CDR3 in amino acids: CAWSGRGLTYNEQFF. The CDR3 DNA is TGTGCCTGGAGTGGCAGGGGTCTCACCTACAATGAGCAGTTCTTC.

The gene calls are TRBV4-2 and TRBJ2-7; 7 bases are a match to TRBD2. Losses at the gene ends were 0 bases for V and 3 bases for J; bases not matched to a gene: 5. The CDR3 sequence is 15 residues long. CDR1 LGHNA and CDR2 YNFKEQ come from the germline V gene. The CDR3 reads CASSQEGGGFYEQYF. DNA of the CDR3: TGTGCCAGCAGCCAAGAGGGCGGGGGATTCTACGAGCAGTACTTC.

The chain has TRBV29-1 and TRBJ1-2; 12 nucleotides match TRBD1. CDR1 and CDR2 from the germline V gene are SQVTM and ANQGSEA. The length of the CDR3 is 15 residues. With 4 bases clipped from V and 0 bases from J, the junction kept 3 bases outside the gene matches. CDR3 sequence reads: CSVGGTGGSNYGYTF. DNA for the CDR3: TGCAGCGTTGGTGGGACAGGGGGCTCTAACTATGGCTACACCTTC.

This clone was counted a single time. The chain carries TRBV18 and TRBJ2-1; 12 bases map to TRBD2. J was trimmed by 1 base and V by 0 bases; bases with no gene match: 7. CDR1 and CDR2 from the germline V gene are KGHSH and LQKENI. This CDR3 comprises 19 residues. For the CDR3, the DNA is TGTGCCAGCTCACCACCGACTAGCGGGAGTCGTAGATCCTACAATGAGCAGTTCTTC. Its protein product is CASSPPTSGSRRSYNEQFF.

The chain couples TRBV4-1 to TRBJ1-3, with TRBD1 matching over 8 bases. Germline V gene data show CDR1 as MGHRA and CDR2 as YSYEKL. V shed 5 bases and J 3 bases; nucleotides not matched to a gene: 12. CDR3 length: 17 residues. The CDR3 bases are TGCGCCAGCAGCGCCCGCTCGACAGGGGAGAATGGAAACACCATATATTTT. It translates to CASSARSTGENGNTIYF.

The rearrangement joins TRBV27 to TRBJ1-1; no reliable D call. Trimming took 3 bases from V and 0 from J, leaving 11 bases between them. The germline CDR1 and CDR2 sequences are MNHEY and SMNVEV (reference sequence). The CDR3 is 15 amino acids. The CDR3 DNA sequence: TGTGCCAGCAGTTTCTCAGAACCGATGAACACTGAAGCTTTCTTT. Translated, it gives CASSFSEPMNTEAFF.